In its sample, the clone carrying this T cell receptor beta chain was seen a few times. This record belongs to a study of blood T cells in healthy people across ages. Across the study: Template switching captured about one barcoded beta molecule per two T cells.

The germline gives CDR1 MDHEN, CDR2 SYDVKM. The CDR3 is 15 amino acids. V gave up 6 bases and J gave up 2 bases; unmatched junction bases: 9. The authors ran a second PCR of about 6 to 11 cycles using a sample-barcoded 5' primer and a J-beta primer mix. CDR3-containing paired-end reads numbering at least 2.5 million came from each sample. One entry per CDR3 protein results from TCRdb running MiXCR on the 5' RACE reads. The sample has about a million distinct CDR3 sequences, roughly half seen once. The sample was blood. The TCR was taken from a woman aged 60 to 75 in good health. This chain uses TRBV28 with TRBJ2-7; 8 bases match TRBD2. CDR3: CASRTQTGLAYEQYF. CDR3 coding DNA: TGTGCCAGCAGGACCCAGACGGGACTAGCCTACGAGCAGTACTTC.